This T cell receptor beta chain is from a study of beta chain features in type 1 diabetes. Regarding the study as a whole: Among all four CD4+ subsets, Type 1 diabetes patients had TCRB CDR3s that were moderately but significantly shorter.

V gave up 4 bases and J gave up 5 bases, with 7 bases separating them. CDR1 SEHNR and CDR2 FQNEAQ come from the germline V gene (reference sequence). This CDR3 is built from 12 residues. Of the isolated RNA, all was reverse transcribed, and so the sequenced material was expressed TCRB transcripts. Method: immunoSEQ multiplex PCR; TCRdb's copy keeps in-frame clones and lacks some. The repertoire holds nearly 700,000 clones, with under 15% as singletons. This clone has a handful of counts. The antigen is undetermined. The authors sorted CD4+ naive, central memory, regulatory and stem cell-like memory cells via CD45RO/CCR7/CD25/CD127/CD95/CD27.

The chain joins TRBV7-9 to TRBJ2-3; D gene unclear. This sequence was found in a man aged 18 to 29 with type 1 diabetes. Input material: naive CD4+ T cells from blood. The CDR3 region has the DNA TGTGCCAGCAGCTCCATAGGAGATACGCAGTATTTT. Protein product: CASSSIGDTQYF.